This T cell receptor (beta chain) was profiled in a study of identical twins. The study's findings and limits: A lower insertion count was a feature of abundant cord blood beta clonotypes, with no such feature in memory repertoires. Rather than following the same donors, the conclusions depended on cross-sectional statistical analysis.

The CDR3 runs 17 residues. Germline lookup yields CDR1 MNHEY and CDR2 SMNVEV (reference sequence). With V trimmed by 5 bases and J by 0 bases, 11 bases remained unmatched. This clonotype was found a few times. The antigen is undetermined. TCRdb fed the 5' RACE reads into MiXCR, producing one record per CDR3 protein. Of 600,000 to 700,000 distinct CDR3 sequences detected, around 20% appear once; the ten largest clones hold roughly 4.3%. The data also belong to a second study, concerning T cells expressing NK-cell markers. From that study: The TCR beta repertoires originated in sorted CD3+CD56+NKG2C+, CD3+CD56+NKG2C- and CD3+CD56-NKG2C+ T cells.

The sample comprised PBMCs. The receptor was derived from a woman aged 18-29 years in good health. The chain couples TRBV27 to TRBJ2-3, with 7 bases identical to TRBD2. Written as DNA, the CDR3 is TGTGCCAGCAGTACCGGCGGGGGACTGCCGAGCACAGATACGCAGTATTTT. Residues: CASSTGGGLPSTDTQYF.